What follows are 29 T cell receptor beta chains derived from one specimen sequenced in a study of T cell responses to AZD1222 COVID-19 vaccine. Clones were read by immunoSEQ multiplex PCR, and TCRdb kept only the in-frame ones, dropping some. Seen here are 100,000 to 150,000 clones, about 92% observed once, and the top ten hold 4% to 5.5%. The sample here was peripheral blood, taken on day 0 of MenACWY control vaccination. Receptor source: an adult in good health.

The V and J genes are TRBV27 and TRBJ2-7; 7 bases agree with TRBD1. Germline V gene sequence: CDR1 MNHEY, CDR2 SMNVEV (reference sequence). This CDR3 spans 13 amino acids. The V gene end was trimmed by 0 bases and the J gene end by 4 bases; junction bases not matched to a gene: 0. Here the CDR3 reads CASSLSTGYEQYF. The CDR3 DNA follows: TGTGCCAGCAGTTTATCGACAGGGTACGAGCAGTACTTC.

The V call is TRBV19, the J call TRBJ2-2; 7 bases match TRBD1. CDR3 length: 15 residues. V lost 7 bases, J lost 1 base, and 6 bases stayed unmatched. Germline V gene data show CDR1 as LNHDA and CDR2 as SQIVND (reference sequence). The CDR3 is CASTPGQRNTGELFF. CDR3 nucleotides: TGTGCCAGTACCCCGGGACAGAGGAACACCGGGGAGCTGTTTTTT.

V and J are TRBV19 and TRBJ2-1, with D perhaps TRBD1 (7 bases). Germline CDR1 and CDR2: LNHDA and SQIVND (reference sequence). The V gene lost 1 base and the J gene lost 8 bases, with 15 bases spanning the gap. The CDR3 is 15 residues long. The CDR3 sequence is CASSIVGGTGDEQFF. CDR3 in DNA: TGTGCCAGTAGTATAGTAGGGGGCACGGGAGATGAGCAGTTCTTC.

A single count supports this clone. The chain recombines TRBV5-6 with TRBJ1-5, with 8 bases aligning to TRBD1. J lost 0 bases, V lost 4 bases, and 6 bases had no gene match. Germline V gene lookup returns CDR1 SGHDT and CDR2 YYEEEE. The CDR3 covers 16 residues. As DNA, the CDR3 is TGTGCCAGCAGCGACAGGACAGGGAATAGCAATCAGCCCCAGCATTTT. Translating it yields CASSDRTGNSNQPQHF.

The chain combines TRBV4-3 with TRBJ2-1; 11 nucleotides line up with TRBD1. Germline loops: CDR1 LGHNA, CDR2 YSLEER. The CDR3 spans 22 residues. The trim removed 2 bases at V and 3 bases at J, leaving 21 bases unmatched. The DNA of the CDR3 is TGCGCCAGCAGCCAACCACGGACAGGGGGCGGATTGGAGGGATATATCTACAATGAGCAGTTCTTC. It encodes CASSQPRTGGGLEGYIYNEQFF.

This rearrangement joins TRBV2 to TRBJ2-7; D call uncertain. Trimming took off 1 base at V and 3 bases at J, with 4 bases between the two ends. Germline assignment: CDR1 SNHLY and CDR2 FYNNEI. The CDR3 length is 12 residues. Here the CDR3 reads CASSEGHYEQYF. The CDR3 DNA reads as TGTGCCAGCAGTGAAGGACACTACGAGCAGTACTTC.

J is TRBJ1-3 and V is TRBV6-5; weak D call: TRBD1 (6 bases). Germline V gives CDR1 MNHEY, CDR2 SVGAGI. This CDR3 is built from 15 residues. Trimming removed 6 bases from V and 3 bases from J, with 15 bases in between. DNA of the CDR3: TGTGCCAGCAGCAACAGGGCTTATAATGGAAACACCATATATTTT. Translating gives CASSNRAYNGNTIYF.

The chain links TRBV3-1 (or the pseudogene TRBV3-2) to TRBJ2-5; 10 positions agree with TRBD2. The CDR3 has 14 amino acids. Germline-derived CDR1 and CDR2 are LGHDT and YNNKEL (reference sequence). Trimming took 6 bases from V and 5 from J; bases not matched to a gene: 6. The CDR3: CASRRTSGEETQYF. Here the CDR3 DNA reads TGTGCCAGCAGACGAACTAGCGGGGAGGAGACCCAGTACTTC.

The gene calls are TRBV2 and TRBJ2-7; D perhaps matches TRBD1 (5 bases). The CDR3 extends over 14 amino acids. Trimming stripped 9 bases from V and 3 bases from J, with 18 bases between. Germline values: CDR1 SNHLY, CDR2 FYNNEI. CDR3 region: CASSQGARVYEQYV. The CDR3 region has the DNA TGTGCCAGTTCCCAAGGGGCCAGGGTCTACGAGCAGTACGTC.

The rearrangement joins TRBV18 to TRBJ1-1, with 7 bases matching TRBD1. The junction had 2 bases not matched to a gene; V was cut back by 6 bases and J by 1 base. Germline V gene sequence: CDR1 KGHSH, CDR2 LQKENI. The CDR3 covers 13 residues. CDR3 sequence: CASSGQQNTEAFF. CDR3 nucleotides: TGTGCCAGCTCGGGACAGCAGAACACTGAAGCTTTCTTT. The variable domain in full, with the rest retrieved from reference TRBV18 and TRBJ1-1, is NAGVMQNPRHLVRRRGQEARLRCSPMKGHSHVYWYRQLPEEGLKFMVYLQKENIIDESGMPKERFSAEFPKEGPSILRIQQVVRGDSAAYFCASSGQQNTEAFFGQGTRLTVV.

V is TRBV28 and J is TRBJ2-7; 8 bases agree with TRBD2. Germline CDR1 MDHEN, CDR2 SYDVKM. CDR3 length: 15 amino acids. V trimming: 4 bases; J trimming: 5 bases; junction bases outside the gene matches: 10. CDR3 bases: TGTGCCAGCAGTTCCCCCTACCAGCGGGAGAACGAGCAGTACTTC. Amino acids: CASSSPYQRENEQYF.

The J gene is TRBJ2-1, the V gene TRBV11-2, with 9 positions matching TRBD2. CDR1 and CDR2 from the germline V gene are SGHAT and FQNNGV. The CDR3 contains 16 residues. The trim removed 5 bases at V and 9 bases at J, leaving 14 bases unmatched. The CDR3 bases are TGTGCCAGCAGCATACACCGGGCGGGGGGGCTAGGTGAGCAGTTCTTC. Its translation: CASSIHRAGGLGEQFF.

This clone was seen a few times. The V call is TRBV11-3, the J call TRBJ2-2; 8 nucleotides align to TRBD1. The CDR3 runs to 13 residues. J was trimmed by 6 bases and V by 4 bases; bases with no gene match: 1. Per the germline V gene, CDR1 is SGHNT and CDR2 is YENEEA. CDR3 loop: CASSWTGSGELFF. CDR3 nucleotide sequence: TGTGCCAGCAGCTGGACAGGGTCCGGGGAGCTGTTTTTT.

The chain couples TRBV19 to TRBJ1-1; D is undetermined. V shed 5 bases and J shed 0 bases, with 13 bases lying between them. Germline V gene sequence: CDR1 LNHDA, CDR2 SQIVND (reference sequence). This CDR3 has 15 residues. CDR3: CASSERERVNTEAFF. The CDR3 nucleotides read TGTGCCAGTAGTGAAAGGGAGAGGGTGAACACTGAAGCTTTCTTT.

The chain links TRBV15 to TRBJ2-7; 7 bases are shared with TRBD1. The CDR3 loop spans 14 amino acids. Germline V gene sequence: CDR1 LNHNV, CDR2 YYDKDF (reference sequence). The V segment lost 5 bases and the J segment 5 bases; nucleotides outside the gene matches: 9. CDR3 region: CATSSRTGPHEQYF. CDR3 nucleotides: TGTGCCACCAGCTCACGGACAGGTCCACACGAGCAGTACTTC.

This clone was observed once. The CDR3 DNA reads as TGTGCCAGCAGCGGGGGACTAGCGGGAGGGAAGGGTGAAGAGACCCAGTACTTC. Translation gives CASSGGLAGGKGEETQYF. The rearrangement joins TRBV9 to TRBJ2-5; 16 nucleotides align to TRBD2. This CDR3 contains 18 residues. Germline CDR1 and CDR2: SGDLS and YYNGEE. V was pared by 3 bases and J by 3 bases, with 8 bases of the junction left unmatched.

Here the CDR3 DNA reads TGCGCCAGCAGTGAGTCGAACGTATTAACTGAAGCTTTCTTT. Protein sequence: CASSESNVLTEAFF. The chain links TRBV10-1 to TRBJ1-1; D is unclear. The CDR3 is made up of 14 amino acids. Per germline, CDR1 WNHNN and CDR2 SYGVQD (reference sequence). V was shortened by 0 bases and J by 5 bases, with 10 bases between the two germline ends.

The chain employs TRBV28 and TRBJ1-5; possibly TRBD1 for D (5 bases). Germline V gene sequence: CDR1 MDHEN, CDR2 SYDVKM. CDR3 length: 14 amino acids. Trimming removed 2 bases at V and 9 bases at J, with 14 bases between. The CDR3 loop reads CASSLVSGGSPQHF. DNA of the CDR3: TGTGCCAGCAGTTTAGTTTCGGGGGGATCGCCCCAGCATTTT.

The rearrangement joins TRBV30 to TRBJ2-6; a possible D gene is TRBD2 (5 bases). This CDR3 has 14 residues. Trimming took 4 bases from V and 2 from J, leaving 9 bases between them. Germline CDR1 and CDR2: GTSNPN and SVGIG (reference sequence). Here the CDR3 DNA reads TGTGCCTGGAAGTACGGGGCTGGGGCCAACGTCCTGACTTTC. Translating it yields CAWKYGAGANVLTF.

This chain connects TRBV7-8 to TRBJ1-5; D is unclear. Germline assignment: CDR1 SGHVS and CDR2 FQNEAQ. The CDR3 is 13 residues long. V gave up 4 bases and J gave up 9 bases, with 13 bases separating them. The CDR3 DNA sequence: TGTGCCAGCAGCTCCGAGGAGTTGGGGCCCCAGCATTTT. It is translated as CASSSEELGPQHF.

The chain recombines TRBV9 with TRBJ2-7; no clear D gene. From germline, CDR1 is SGDLS and CDR2 YYNGEE. CDR3 length: 15 residues. The V end lost 2 bases, the J end lost 0 bases, and 12 bases lay between the germline ends. The CDR3 is CASSVDGSSSYEQYF. Written as DNA, the CDR3 is TGTGCCAGCAGCGTGGACGGCTCAAGCTCCTACGAGCAGTACTTC.

The V gene is TRBV20-1, the J gene TRBJ1-4; no clear D gene. V was clipped by 7 bases and J by 0 bases, with 3 bases between them. CDR1 and CDR2 from the germline V gene are DFQATT and SNEGSKA (reference sequence). The CDR3 is 11 amino acids. The CDR3 DNA is TGCAGTGGCGCAACTAATGAAAAACTGTTTTTT. This gives the protein CSGATNEKLFF.

J is TRBJ1-1 and V is TRBV12-5; TRBD1 might be the D (6 bases). The CDR3 covers 14 residues. Trimming stripped 7 bases from V and 1 base from J, with 13 bases between. The germline gives CDR1 LGHNT, CDR2 FRNRAP. The CDR3 DNA is TGTGCTAGTGCCGGGGACACCCCGAACACTGAAGCTTTCTTT. It is translated as CASAGDTPNTEAFF.

V gene TRBV10-3 combines with J gene TRBJ2-1; no firm D call. There are 12 residues in the CDR3. The ends were cut back, 10 bases at V and 6 bases at J, with 13 bases in the middle. Looked up from germline, CDR1 is ENHRY and CDR2 is SYGVKD. The CDR3, as DNA: TGTGCCACGGCGGAGCTGGGCAATGAGCAGTTCTTC. Its protein product is CATAELGNEQFF.

This chain joins TRBV27 and TRBJ2-3; perhaps D is TRBD1 or TRBD2 (5 bases each). This CDR3 has 14 residues. CDR1 is MNHEY, CDR2 SMNVEV, per germline (reference sequence). Trimming took off 1 base at V and 5 bases at J, with 10 bases between the two ends. CDR3 nucleotide sequence: TGTGCCAGCAGTTTATACAGTGGGGGAGATACGCAGTATTTT. The encoded protein is CASSLYSGGDTQYF.

The J gene is TRBJ2-3, the V gene TRBV9; TRBD2 matches at 12 bases. The trim removed 0 bases at V and 6 bases at J, leaving 8 bases unmatched. The CDR3 extends over 17 amino acids. The V gene's germline CDR1 is SGDLS and CDR2 YYNGEE. DNA for the CDR3: TGTGCCAGCAGCGTAGCCCTAGCGGGAGGGCCGGAGGATACGCAGTATTTT. Translated: CASSVALAGGPEDTQYF.

The chain joins TRBV19 to TRBJ2-7; D not resolved. CDR1 is LNHDA and CDR2 is SQIVND in the germline V gene (reference sequence). This CDR3 spans 13 amino acids. V lost 5 bases to trimming and J lost 2 bases, with 10 bases between them. The CDR3, as DNA: TGTGCCAGTAGTCCCGGCGGTGCCTACGAGCAGTACTTC. It is translated as CASSPGGAYEQYF.

The J gene is TRBJ1-5, the V gene TRBV4-3; D is unclear. The V gene lost 0 bases and the J gene lost 4 bases, with 10 bases spanning the gap. There are 15 residues in the CDR3. Germline loops: CDR1 LGHNA, CDR2 YSLEER. CDR3 sequence reads: CASSQEWARNQPQHF. CDR3 coding DNA: TGCGCCAGCAGCCAAGAATGGGCCAGAAATCAGCCCCAGCATTTT.

The genes are TRBV10-3 and TRBJ2-1, with D maybe TRBD2 (6 bases). The CDR3 is 15 residues long. Trimming stripped 6 bases from V and 9 bases from J, with 21 bases between. Germline lookup yields CDR1 ENHRY and CDR2 SYGVKD. The CDR3 DNA reads as TGTGCCATCAGGCTCCGGGACTCCGCCCCCAGTGAGCAGTTCTTC. It is translated as CAIRLRDSAPSEQFF.